A single sample gave rise to the 25 T cell receptor beta chains below, sequenced in a study of technical replicates of blood from several donors. Data came from immunoSEQ multiplex PCR; TCRdb stores just in-frame clones and leaves some out. Here the sample spans more than 65,000 clones, about 97% being singletons. The specimen was T cells isolated from PBMCs. The origin of the receptors is a human donor in good health.

The rearrangement links TRBV18 to TRBJ1-2; no definite D call. This CDR3 spans 16 amino acids. CDR1 KGHSH and CDR2 LQKENI come from the germline V gene. V was shortened by 3 bases and J by 0 bases, with 14 bases between the two germline ends. For the CDR3, the DNA is TGTGCCAGCTCACCCAAAGCGGCGGGAGCTAACTATGGCTACACCTTC. As protein: CASSPKAAGANYGYTF.

As DNA, the CDR3 is TGTGCCAGCAGCTTGCTTTTCAGCAATCAGCCCCAGCATTTT. Amino acids: CASSLLFSNQPQHF. This sequence joins TRBV5-6 and TRBJ1-5, with D unresolved. Germline values: CDR1 SGHDT, CDR2 YYEEEE. The CDR3 loop spans 14 amino acids. V lost 1 base to trimming and J lost 1 base, with 6 bases between them.

The chain couples TRBV5-4 to TRBJ2-2, with 14 positions matching TRBD2. The junction had 9 bases not matched to a gene; V was cut back by 4 bases and J by 7 bases. The CDR3 contains 17 residues. CDR1 and CDR2 (germline): SGHNT, YYREEE (reference sequence). CDR3 in DNA: TGTGCCAGCAGCCCGGGACTAGCGGGAGTTTCTCTCGGGGAGCTGTTTTTT. Translation gives CASSPGLAGVSLGELFF.

The J gene is TRBJ1-2, the V gene TRBV7-8, with 10 bases lining up with TRBD1. Germline V CDR1 and CDR2: SGHVS, FQNEAQ. The CDR3 consists of 15 residues. Unmatched junction bases numbered 8, after V lost 5 bases and J lost 5 bases. CDR3 in amino acids: CASSRGTGALYGYTF. The CDR3 nucleotides read TGTGCCAGCAGCCGAGGGACAGGGGCCCTTTATGGCTACACCTTC. The full variable domain, completed using reference TRBV7-8 and TRBJ1-2, is GAGVSQSPRYKVAKRGQDVALRCDPISGHVSLFWYQQALGQGPEFLTYFQNEAQLDKSGLPSDRFFAERPEGSVSTLKIQRTQQEDSAVYLCASSRGTGALYGYTFGSGTRLTVV.

This chain connects TRBV7-2 to TRBJ1-5; weak D call: TRBD1 (5 bases). Trimming shortened V by 5 bases and J by 2 bases, and 10 bases separated the two germline ends. CDR1 and CDR2 (germline): SGHTA, FQGNSA. CDR3 size: 14 residues. This CDR3 reads CASSAWGGNQPQHF. The DNA for the CDR3 is TGTGCCAGCAGCGCCTGGGGCGGCAATCAGCCCCAGCATTTT.

V and J are TRBV7-9 and TRBJ2-7; D call uncertain. V was clipped by 5 bases and J by 3 bases, with 20 bases between them. This CDR3 comprises 16 residues. Germline assignment: CDR1 SEHNR and CDR2 FQNEAQ (reference sequence). CDR3 sequence: CASSSRLTEPVYEQYF. The DNA for the CDR3 is TGTGCCAGCAGCAGCCGACTCACGGAGCCAGTCTACGAGCAGTACTTC.

The V gene is TRBV29-1, the J gene TRBJ2-1; D is perhaps TRBD1 (6 bases). Germline values: CDR1 SQVTM, CDR2 ANQGSEA. V was clipped by 6 bases and J by 9 bases, with 9 bases between them. CDR3 length: 10 amino acids. The CDR3 loop is CSVPGAEQFF. CDR3 DNA: TGCAGCGTGCCAGGGGCTGAGCAGTTCTTC.

The chain links TRBV30 to TRBJ1-1; 7 nucleotides align to TRBD1. This CDR3 region has 15 residues. V shed 0 bases and J 4 bases; nucleotides not matched to a gene: 8. The germline V gene encodes CDR1 GTSNPN and CDR2 SVGIG (reference sequence). The CDR3 nucleotides read TGTGCCTGGAGTGTAGTGACAGGGTGGTCCACTGAAGCTTTCTTT. This codes for CAWSVVTGWSTEAFF.

V usage is TRBV2 and J usage is TRBJ1-6, with TRBD1 as a possible D gene (6 bases). V was shortened by 1 base and J by 10 bases, with 23 bases between the two germline ends. There are 18 residues in the CDR3. From germline, CDR1 is SNHLY and CDR2 FYNNEI. This CDR3 is CASSEDGGWGGQRSPLHF. In DNA form, the CDR3 reads TGTGCCAGCAGTGAAGATGGGGGCTGGGGGGGCCAGCGGTCACCCCTCCACTTT.

The chain uses TRBV10-3 and TRBJ2-7; TRBD2 agrees at 8 bases. Germline loops: CDR1 ENHRY, CDR2 SYGVKD. There are 13 residues in the CDR3. Trimming at V came to 11 bases and at J to 2 bases, leaving 8 bases not matched to a gene. CDR3 amino acids: CASGAGGTYEQYF. The DNA for the CDR3 is TGTGCCTCGGGGGCGGGAGGAACCTACGAGCAGTACTTC.

This rearrangement joins TRBV5-4 to TRBJ2-7; D is perhaps TRBD2 (6 bases). Per germline, CDR1 SGHNT and CDR2 YYREEE (reference sequence). The CDR3 spans 17 residues. The V gene lost 4 bases and the J gene lost 4 bases, with 24 bases spanning the gap. Here the CDR3 DNA reads TGTGCCAGCAGCCCCCCATTCTCCGCCGGGACTTTTTACGAGCAGTACTTC. Translation gives CASSPPFSAGTFYEQYF.

The V and J genes are TRBV6-5 and TRBJ1-5; 8 positions match TRBD1. Trimming at V came to 0 bases and at J to 4 bases, leaving 2 bases not matched to a gene. The CDR3 spans 15 residues. Germline CDR1 and CDR2: MNHEY and SVGAGI. The CDR3 sequence: CASSYSRQGNQPQHF. The CDR3 nucleotides are TGTGCCAGCAGTTACTCGCGACAGGGGAATCAGCCCCAGCATTTT.

This clone was counted a single time. The genes are TRBV11-1 and TRBJ2-1, with a tentative D call TRBD2 (6 bases). CDR1 is SGHAT, CDR2 FQDESV, per germline (reference sequence). The V gene lost 1 base and the J gene lost 4 bases, with 8 bases spanning the gap. The CDR3 length is 14 residues. CDR3 in amino acids: CASSLGGEYNEQFF. DNA for the CDR3: TGTGCCAGCAGCTTAGGGGGGGAGTACAATGAGCAGTTCTTC.

CDR3: CASRSSVYNEQFF. CDR3 bases: TGTGCCAGCAGGTCGTCGGTTTACAATGAGCAGTTCTTC. The V call is TRBV7-9, the J call TRBJ2-1; D is unclear. This CDR3 spans 13 amino acids. The germline V and J ends were trimmed by 6 bases and 4 bases, with 10 bases remaining between them. Germline CDR1 SEHNR, CDR2 FQNEAQ (reference sequence).

This chain links TRBV15 with TRBJ2-3; TRBD2 matches 11 bases. Germline V gives CDR1 LNHNV, CDR2 YYDKDF (reference sequence). After removal of 9 bases from V and 3 bases from J, the junction contained 5 bases not matched to a gene. CDR3 length equals 14 residues. Here the CDR3 reads CATLAGGPTDTQYF. The DNA of the CDR3 is TGTGCCACTTTAGCGGGAGGGCCGACAGATACGCAGTATTTT.

The V and J genes are TRBV27 and TRBJ1-5; 9 bases match TRBD1. The trim removed 6 bases at V and 11 bases at J, leaving 8 bases unmatched. This CDR3 has 13 residues. Germline V gene sequence: CDR1 MNHEY, CDR2 SMNVEV (reference sequence). The chain's CDR3 is CASSRQGVTTQHF. Written as DNA, the CDR3 is TGTGCCAGCAGCCGACAGGGGGTGACTACCCAGCATTTT.

The genes are TRBV29-1 and TRBJ2-7, with 7 bases identical to TRBD1. The J segment lost 7 bases and the V segment lost 6 bases, leaving 9 bases of the junction unmatched. Germline V CDR1 and CDR2: SQVTM, ANQGSEA. CDR3 length: 12 amino acids. DNA for the CDR3: TGCAGCGTGAACGCTGACAGGGAGGAGCAGTACTTC. Amino acids: CSVNADREEQYF.

The V and J genes are TRBV4-1 and TRBJ2-7, with 11 nucleotides matching TRBD2. The germline gives CDR1 MGHRA, CDR2 YSYEKL. CDR3 length: 16 residues. The V gene end was trimmed by 3 bases and the J gene end by 5 bases; junction bases not matched to a gene: 9. CDR3 DNA: TGCGCCAGCAGCCACGAATCTAGCGGGAGGTCCCACGAGCAGTACTTC. It yields the protein CASSHESSGRSHEQYF.

V gene TRBV30 combines with J gene TRBJ1-1; 11 bases are shared with TRBD1. Looked up from germline, CDR1 is GTSNPN and CDR2 is SVGIG (reference sequence). The length of the CDR3 is 15 residues. The V gene end was trimmed by 8 bases and the J gene end by 5 bases; junction bases not matched to a gene: 13. The CDR3 sequence is CAQDRDRGVKTEAFF. The CDR3, as DNA: TGTGCCCAAGACCGGGACAGGGGGGTAAAAACTGAAGCTTTCTTT.

The V gene is TRBV10-3, the J gene TRBJ1-5; TRBD1 might be the D (5 bases). Germline V gene data show CDR1 as ENHRY and CDR2 as SYGVKD. CDR3 size: 17 residues. V lost 2 bases and J 0 bases, leaving 14 bases between the germline ends. The CDR3 nucleotides read TGTGCCATCAGTGAGCAGACAGTTGCGAATAGCAATCAGCCCCAGCATTTT. This codes for CAISEQTVANSNQPQHF.

The chain couples TRBV5-1 to TRBJ2-5; 13 nucleotides line up with TRBD2. The CDR3 totals 16 residues. Germline CDR1 reads SGHRS; CDR2 reads YFSETQ. The J segment lost 6 bases and the V segment lost 4 bases, leaving 9 bases of the junction unmatched. The CDR3 is CASSNGLAGDEQTQYF. In DNA, the CDR3 is TGCGCCAGCAGCAACGGACTAGCGGGAGACGAGCAGACCCAGTACTTC.

The chain recombines TRBV28 with TRBJ1-4; maybe TRBD1 (6 bases). CDR3 length: 14 amino acids. Deletions cut 2 bases from V and 6 bases from J, with 10 bases between. Germline V gene lookup returns CDR1 MDHEN and CDR2 SYDVKM. The chain's CDR3 is CASSLRGFYEKLFF. Written as DNA, the CDR3 is TGTGCCAGCAGTTTAAGGGGGTTTTATGAAAAACTGTTTTTT.

The chain is built from TRBV28 and TRBJ1-5, with D possibly TRBD1 on 5 matching bases. The CDR3 runs to 16 residues. V lost 4 bases and J lost 3, with 16 bases in between. Germline V lookup: CDR1 MDHEN, CDR2 SYDVKM. CDR3 in amino acids: CASSSPGPGTNQPQHF. The DNA for the CDR3 is TGTGCCAGCAGTTCCCCAGGGCCCGGTACCAATCAGCCCCAGCATTTT.

This clone was recorded once. The chain joins TRBV6-5 to TRBJ1-1; D uncertain. The CDR3 is 9 amino acids. Per the germline V gene, CDR1 is MNHEY and CDR2 is SVGAGI. The V gene lost 5 bases and the J gene lost 11 bases, with 6 bases spanning the gap. DNA for the CDR3: TGTGCCAGCAGTGAACGGGCTTTCTTT. Its translation is CASSERAFF.

This chain connects TRBV28 to TRBJ2-1; 8 bases map to TRBD2. V was pared by 2 bases and J by 2 bases, with 2 bases of the junction left unmatched. Germline CDR1 is MDHEN and CDR2 is SYDVKM. The CDR3 runs to 15 residues. CDR3 nucleotides: TGTGCCAGCAGTTTAGACGGGAGGGCCTACAATGAGCAGTTCTTC. It encodes CASSLDGRAYNEQFF.